This entry lists 22 T cell receptor beta chains sequenced from one sample in a study of cytomegalovirus exposure and HLA in healthy donors. PCR primers comprised 60 Vbeta and 13 Jbeta primers. Here immunoSEQ multiplex PCR was the method, and the copy in TCRdb shows in-frame clones only, minus some. This sample has roughly 93,000 clones, with 65% to 80% found just once. Sample: PBMCs. The receptors come from a man aged 40-55 years in good health and CMV-seronegative.

The chain carries TRBV7-9 and TRBJ2-3; the D is unclear. The germline gives CDR1 SEHNR, CDR2 FQNEAQ (reference sequence). There are 15 residues in the CDR3. V lost 4 bases, J lost 3 bases, and 14 bases lay in between. As DNA, the CDR3 is TGTGCCAGCAGCTCGCTGCGGCGGCAGACAGATACGCAGTATTTT. This sequence encodes CASSSLRRQTDTQYF.

The chain uses TRBV13 and TRBJ2-3, with 9 nucleotides matching TRBD1. This CDR3 region has 15 residues. The V and J ends lost 5 bases and 4 bases, in that order; junction bases with no gene match: 7. CDR1 and CDR2 from the germline V gene are PRHDT and FYEKMQ (reference sequence). CDR3 nucleotides: TGTGCCAGCAGCCGAGACAGGGGGAGGGCAGATACGCAGTATTTT. This sequence encodes CASSRDRGRADTQYF.

J is TRBJ2-7 and V is TRBV9; 8 bases align to TRBD1. Germline trimming cut 3 bases from V and 2 bases from J; bases unmatched to any gene: 4. CDR3 length equals 14 residues. Germline V gene data show CDR1 as SGDLS and CDR2 as YYNGEE. CDR3 nucleotides: TGTGCCAGCAGCGGTACAGGGGGACCCTACGAGCAGTACTTC. Translating it yields CASSGTGGPYEQYF.

The chain couples TRBV4-3 to TRBJ1-1; D is ambiguous. The V end was cut by 4 bases, the J end by 0 bases, with 12 bases between. Germline V lookup: CDR1 LGHNA, CDR2 YSLEER. CDR3 length: 15 residues. CDR3 DNA sequence: TGCGCCAGCAGCCCCTGGACTGAGCTGAACACTGAAGCTTTCTTT. It is translated as CASSPWTELNTEAFF.

The V gene is TRBV7-6, the J gene TRBJ1-5; D not resolved. CDR3 size: 14 residues. CDR1 and CDR2 from the germline V gene are SGHVS and FNYEAQ. The V gene lost 5 bases and the J gene lost 0 bases, with 8 bases spanning the gap. The CDR3 loop reads CASSLSHSNQPQHF. The CDR3 region has the DNA TGTGCCAGCAGCCTGAGTCATAGCAATCAGCCCCAGCATTTT.

The chain employs TRBV7-2 and TRBJ1-2; 9 nucleotides align to TRBD1. CDR1 is SGHTA and CDR2 is FQGNSA in the germline V gene. V gave up 2 bases and J gave up 8 bases; unmatched junction bases: 9. The CDR3 is 15 residues long. The CDR3 DNA follows: TGTGCCAGCAGCTTAAGAGGGACAGGGTTAAGGGGCTACACCTTC. Amino acid sequence: CASSLRGTGLRGYTF. Full variable domain (missing parts from reference TRBV7-2 and TRBJ1-2): GAGVSQSPSNKVTEKGKDVELRCDPISGHTALYWYRQSLGQGLEFLIYFQGNSAPDKSGLPSDRFSAERTGGSVSTLTIQRTQQEDSAVYLCASSLRGTGLRGYTFGSGTRLTVV.

This clone has only a few counts. The chain has TRBV5-1 and TRBJ2-7; D not certain. Trimming left V 0 bases short and J 4 bases short, with 11 bases between. The CDR3 sequence is 14 residues long. The germline V gene encodes CDR1 SGHRS and CDR2 YFSETQ. The CDR3 nucleotides are TGCGCCAGCAGCTTGGCAGGTAGGATTTACGAGCAGTACTTC. Translated: CASSLAGRIYEQYF. Together with reference TRBV5-1 and TRBJ2-7, the CDR3 gives the full variable domain: KAGVTQTPRYLIKTRGQQVTLSCSPISGHRSVSWYQQTPGQGLQFLFEYFSETQRNKGNFPGRFSGRQFSNSRSEMNVSTLELGDSALYLCASSLAGRIYEQYFGPGTRLTVT.

The chain joins TRBV27 to TRBJ2-7; possibly TRBD2 for D (6 bases). The CDR3 extends over 15 amino acids. Germline V lookup: CDR1 MNHEY, CDR2 SMNVEV (reference sequence). The V end lost 0 bases, the J end lost 6 bases, and 15 bases lay between the germline ends. CDR3 sequence: CASSLSNQGGPEQYF. In nucleotides, the CDR3 is TGTGCCAGCAGTTTATCCAACCAAGGAGGGCCCGAGCAGTACTTC.

The sample holds a few counts of this clone. The V call is TRBV7-8, the J call TRBJ1-5, with D unclear. Germline V lookup: CDR1 SGHVS, CDR2 FQNEAQ. CDR3 size: 14 residues. V lost 5 bases to trimming and J lost 0 bases, with 8 bases between them. CDR3 loop: CASSTVDSNQPQHF. CDR3 nucleotides: TGTGCCAGCAGCACAGTCGATAGCAATCAGCCCCAGCATTTT.

In this sample, this clone turned up once. This chain links TRBV4-1 with TRBJ2-4; TRBD2 aligns across 8 bases. This CDR3 has 15 residues. In germline, CDR1 is MGHRA, CDR2 YSYEKL. V dropped 4 bases and J dropped 6; count of bases not matched to a gene: 8. This CDR3 reads CASSPSGGSRNIQYF. The CDR3 region has the DNA TGCGCCAGCAGCCCATCGGGAGGGTCAAGAAACATTCAGTACTTC.

The chain links TRBV4-3 to TRBJ2-5, with 11 bases identical to TRBD2. CDR3 size: 17 residues. V lost 1 base and J lost 3; bases outside the gene matches: 7. The germline V gene has CDR1 LGHNA and CDR2 YSLEER. The CDR3 DNA follows: TGCGCCAGCAGCCAAGTCGCGACTAGCGGGACAAAAGAGACCCAGTACTTC. Protein product: CASSQVATSGTKETQYF.

This clone is a singleton in its sample. V usage is TRBV2 and J usage is TRBJ1-5, with D maybe TRBD1 (5 bases). This CDR3 region has 15 residues. V lost 7 bases and J 0 bases, leaving 13 bases between the germline ends. CDR1 SNHLY and CDR2 FYNNEI come from the germline V gene. The CDR3 protein is CASNWGGDSNQPQHF. Here the CDR3 DNA reads TGTGCCAGCAACTGGGGAGGGGATAGCAATCAGCCCCAGCATTTT.

There are a few counts of this clone. The V and J genes are TRBV10-3 and TRBJ1-1, with D possibly being TRBD1 (6 bases). The germline V and J ends were trimmed by 6 bases and 8 bases, with 16 bases remaining between them. The CDR3 contains 13 residues. Germline loops: CDR1 ENHRY, CDR2 SYGVKD. CDR3 bases: TGTGCCATCAGCGAGAGGACAGAGGGAGAAGCTTTCTTT. It codes for CAISERTEGEAFF.

This clone was seen ten or more times. This chain connects TRBV6-1 to TRBJ1-1; 7 positions agree with TRBD1. With V trimmed by 3 bases and J by 6 bases, 4 bases remained unmatched. The CDR3 contains 13 residues. Germline CDR1 reads MNHNS; CDR2 reads SASEGT. CDR3 residues: CASSESDRAEAFF. The CDR3 region has the DNA TGTGCCAGCAGTGAGTCAGACAGGGCTGAAGCTTTCTTT.

The CDR3 region is CASSLSQGGDSPLHF. The CDR3 DNA reads TGCGCCAGCAGCTTGTCACAGGGGGGTGATTCACCCCTCCACTTT. This chain joins TRBV5-1 and TRBJ1-6, with 8 bases that match TRBD1. From germline, CDR1 is SGHRS and CDR2 YFSETQ. The V gene end was trimmed by 1 base and the J gene end by 8 bases; junction bases not matched to a gene: 5. The CDR3 spans 15 residues.

The CDR3 region has the DNA TGTGCCACCAGCAGAACACCGTTCAGGACTAGCGGAAGCACAGATACGCAGTATTTT. It codes for CATSRTPFRTSGSTDTQYF. The rearrangement uses TRBV15 and TRBJ2-3; 10 positions agree with TRBD2. The CDR3 is 19 residues long. CDR1 is LNHNV and CDR2 is YYDKDF in the germline V gene (reference sequence). The V and J ends lost 2 bases and 0 bases, in that order; junction bases with no gene match: 11. Using reference TRBV15 and TRBJ2-3 for the parts outside the CDR3, the full variable domain is DAMVIQNPRYQVTQFGKPVTLSCSQTLNHNVMYWYQQKSSQAPKLLFHYYDKDFNNEADTPDNFQSRRPNTSFCFLDIRSPGLGDTAMYLCATSRTPFRTSGSTDTQYFGPGTRLTVL.

This clone was seen only a few times. The gene calls are TRBV19 and TRBJ1-1, with D possibly matching TRBD1 (5 bases). The CDR3 spans 14 residues. Germline V CDR1 and CDR2: LNHDA, SQIVND (reference sequence). Trimming pared 2 bases from V and 3 bases from J, leaving 10 bases between. CDR3 region: CASSINGRDTEAFF. CDR3 in DNA: TGTGCCAGTAGTATAAATGGCAGGGACACTGAAGCTTTCTTT. Based on the CDR3 plus reference TRBV19 and TRBJ1-1, the full variable domain is DGGITQSPKYLFRKEGQNVTLSCEQNLNHDAMYWYRQDPGQGLRLIYYSQIVNDFQKGDIAEGYSVSREKKESFPLTVTSAQKNPTAFYLCASSINGRDTEAFFGQGTRLTVV.

The chain carries TRBV15 and TRBJ1-1; no clear D gene. Trimming stripped 7 bases from V and 3 bases from J, with 9 bases between. Germline V lookup: CDR1 LNHNV, CDR2 YYDKDF (reference sequence). This CDR3 is built from 12 residues. CDR3 loop: CATTGEDTEAFF. CDR3 DNA sequence: TGTGCCACCACAGGCGAAGACACTGAAGCTTTCTTT.

The chain is built from TRBV5-1 and TRBJ2-5, with 8 bases fitting TRBD1. The J call is uncertain, as TRBJ2-7 better fits the DNA end. The germline V gene encodes CDR1 SGHRS and CDR2 YFSETQ. The CDR3 runs to 13 residues. CDR3 in DNA: TGCGCCAGCAGCTTGGACAGGGGGTACGAGCAGTACTTC. Protein sequence: CASSLDRGYEQYF.

This clone was found a few times. The chain has TRBV9 and TRBJ2-6; 8 bases line up with TRBD1. Per the germline V gene, CDR1 is SGDLS and CDR2 is YYNGEE. J gave up 0 bases and V 6 bases, and 8 bases lay outside the gene matches. This CDR3 is 17 amino acids long. The CDR3 DNA reads TGTGCCAGCACCGAAGGACAGGGCTTCTCTGGGGCCAACGTCCTGACTTTC. Translating gives CASTEGQGFSGANVLTF.

The chain employs TRBV15 and TRBJ2-7; D gene unclear. The CDR3 totals 13 residues. Per germline, CDR1 LNHNV and CDR2 YYDKDF (reference sequence). V lost 3 bases, J lost 0 bases, and 6 bases lay in between. DNA of the CDR3: TGTGCCACCAGCAGGTCCAGCTCCTACGAGCAGTACTTC. It yields the protein CATSRSSSYEQYF.

This clone has just a few counts. Here the CDR3 DNA reads TGCGCCAGCAGCCAGGGGACAGGGGGTGAAGCTTTCTTT. It encodes CASSQGTGGEAFF. The rearrangement joins TRBV5-1 to TRBJ1-1, with 11 bases aligning to TRBD1. This CDR3 has 13 amino acids. The V and J ends lost 4 bases and 7 bases, in that order; junction bases with no gene match: 3. Germline assignment: CDR1 SGHRS and CDR2 YFSETQ.